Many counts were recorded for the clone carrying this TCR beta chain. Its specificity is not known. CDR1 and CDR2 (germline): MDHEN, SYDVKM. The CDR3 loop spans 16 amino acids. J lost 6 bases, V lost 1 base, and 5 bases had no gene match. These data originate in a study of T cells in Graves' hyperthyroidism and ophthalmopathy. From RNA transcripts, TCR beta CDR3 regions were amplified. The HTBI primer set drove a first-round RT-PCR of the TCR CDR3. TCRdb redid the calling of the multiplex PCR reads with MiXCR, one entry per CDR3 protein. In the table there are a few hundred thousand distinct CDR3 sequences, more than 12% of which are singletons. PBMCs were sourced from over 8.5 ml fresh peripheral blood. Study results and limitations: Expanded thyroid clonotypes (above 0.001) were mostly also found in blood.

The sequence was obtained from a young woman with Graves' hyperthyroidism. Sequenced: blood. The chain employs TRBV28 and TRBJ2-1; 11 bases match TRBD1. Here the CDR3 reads CASSLSGTGGGNEQFF. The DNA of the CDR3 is TGTGCCAGCAGTTTATCCGGGACAGGGGGAGGCAATGAGCAGTTCTTC.